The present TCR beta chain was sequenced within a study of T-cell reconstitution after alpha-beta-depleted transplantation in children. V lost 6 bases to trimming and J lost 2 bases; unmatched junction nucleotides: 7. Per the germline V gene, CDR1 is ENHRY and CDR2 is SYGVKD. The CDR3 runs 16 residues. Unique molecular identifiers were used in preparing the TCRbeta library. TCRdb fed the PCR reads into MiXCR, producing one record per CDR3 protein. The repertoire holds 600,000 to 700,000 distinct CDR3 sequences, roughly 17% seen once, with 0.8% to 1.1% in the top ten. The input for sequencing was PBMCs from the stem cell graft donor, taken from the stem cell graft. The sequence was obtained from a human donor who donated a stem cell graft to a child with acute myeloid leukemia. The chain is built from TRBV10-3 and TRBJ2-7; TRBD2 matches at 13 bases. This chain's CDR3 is CAISDGLAGAPYEQYF. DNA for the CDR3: TGTGCCATCAGCGACGGACTAGCGGGGGCCCCCTACGAGCAGTACTTC.